The next 27 T cell receptor beta chains were all read from a single sample in a study of human thymus T cells. Produced via immunoSEQ multiplex PCR; TCRdb's table is partial and in-frame only. The sample has tens of thousands of clones; over 85% are singletons. Thymic material originated from resections removed in the course of corrective heart surgery. The sample consisted of thymus tissue. The receptors originated from a girl under three years old with a congenital heart defect but otherwise immunologically healthy.

V gene TRBV7-9 combines with J gene TRBJ2-1, with 7 bases fitting TRBD2. In germline, CDR1 is SEHNR, CDR2 FQNEAQ (reference sequence). Trimming at V came to 7 bases and at J to 4 bases, leaving 10 bases not matched to a gene. The CDR3 is 15 residues long. The CDR3 nucleotides are TGTGCCAGCACCTCAGGGAGGGACCGATACAATGAGCAGTTCTTC. This encodes CASTSGRDRYNEQFF.

V gene TRBV2 combines with J gene TRBJ2-7, with 10 bases matching TRBD1. The CDR3 has 16 amino acids. CDR1 is SNHLY, CDR2 FYNNEI, per germline. V gave up 8 bases and J gave up 7 bases; unmatched junction bases: 17. The CDR3 bases are TGTGCCAGCCTAGGACAGGGACAGGGGTTAGGAAGAGAGCAGTACTTC. Translating gives CASLGQGQGLGREQYF. Combining the CDR3 with reference TRBV2 and TRBJ2-7 gives the whole variable domain EPEVTQTPSHQVTQMGQEVILRCVPISNHLYFYWYRQILGQKVEFLVSFYNNEISEKSEIFDDQFSVERPDGSNFTLKIRSTKLEDSAMYFCASLGQGQGLGREQYFGPGTRLTVT.

In regard to this clone: At one end, the junction sequence differs from germline, possibly due to a read error. The chain employs TRBV29-1 and TRBJ2-1; D is possibly TRBD2 (5 bases). CDR1 is SQVTM, CDR2 ANQGSEA, per germline. The length of the CDR3 is 14 residues. CDR3 residues: CSVEDLSSCNEQFF. CDR3 nucleotides: TGCAGCGTAGAGGACTTGAGCTCCTGCAATGAGCAGTTCTTC.

The V call is TRBV5-1, the J call TRBJ2-5; 10 bases are shared with TRBD2. The germline CDR1 and CDR2 sequences are SGHRS and YFSETQ. J was trimmed by 2 bases and V by 0 bases; bases with no gene match: 13. The CDR3 spans 19 residues. The CDR3 loop is CASSLVFEREGPGQETQYF. In DNA form, the CDR3 reads TGCGCCAGCAGCTTGGTGTTTGAGCGGGAGGGCCCGGGGCAAGAGACCCAGTACTTC.

This clone has just one count. The chain is built from TRBV25-1 and TRBJ1-1; TRBD1 matches 7 bases. The J segment lost 7 bases and the V segment lost 8 bases, leaving 16 bases of the junction unmatched. CDR1 and CDR2 from the germline V gene are MGHDK and SYGVNS. There are 15 residues in the CDR3. In nucleotides, the CDR3 is TGTGCCAGCGCCGGATCGCAGGGGGGGCAAGGTGAAGCTTTCTTT. It encodes CASAGSQGGQGEAFF.

This clone was found a few times. J is TRBJ2-1 and V is TRBV4-1; 9 bases fit TRBD2. The V gene's germline CDR1 is MGHRA and CDR2 YSYEKL. The CDR3 sequence is 17 residues long. The junction had 7 bases not matched to a gene; V was cut back by 2 bases and J by 2 bases. The CDR3 DNA reads TGCGCCAGCAGCCAACAAGCGGCGGGAGGGCCCTACAATGAGCAGTTCTTC. Protein product: CASSQQAAGGPYNEQFF.

This chain joins TRBV9 and TRBJ1-2, with unresolved D. From germline, CDR1 is SGDLS and CDR2 YYNGEE. The CDR3 totals 14 residues. V lost 0 bases to trimming and J lost 2 bases, with 8 bases between them. The CDR3 DNA reads TGTGCCAGCAGCGTAGAGGCGGAAAACTATGGCTACACCTTC. Its translation is CASSVEAENYGYTF.

V and J are TRBV7-9 and TRBJ1-4, with D maybe TRBD1 (5 bases). The CDR3 loop spans 14 amino acids. In germline, CDR1 is SEHNR, CDR2 FQNEAQ (reference sequence). Trimming removed 3 bases at V and 5 bases at J, with 10 bases between. CDR3 in DNA: TGTGCCAGCAGCTTCGCCAGGGAGAATGAAAAACTGTTTTTT. This codes for CASSFARENEKLFF.

The CDR3 DNA reads as TGTGCCAGCTCACCGACCGAGCCGGGACACGATACATACGTCAATCAGCCCCAGCATTTT. It yields the protein CASSPTEPGHDTYVNQPQHF. This chain connects TRBV18 to TRBJ1-5, with D perhaps TRBD1 (6 bases). V lost 3 bases to trimming and J lost 3 bases, with 27 bases between them. Germline CDR1 and CDR2: KGHSH and LQKENI. There are 20 residues in the CDR3.

The chain is built from TRBV9 and TRBJ1-2; the match to TRBD1 covers 7 bases. Germline assignment: CDR1 SGDLS and CDR2 YYNGEE. This CDR3 contains 14 residues. V was clipped by 4 bases and J by 3 bases; unmatched bases: 6. CDR3 sequence reads: CASSPNRGHYGYTF. CDR3 DNA sequence: TGTGCCAGCAGCCCAAATAGGGGGCACTATGGCTACACCTTC.

The J gene is TRBJ1-1, the V gene TRBV12-5; D is ambiguous. The CDR3 sequence is 20 residues long. V was clipped by 0 bases and J by 1 base, with 24 bases between them. CDR1 LGHNT and CDR2 FRNRAP come from the germline V gene. CDR3 protein: CASGLVQSSKWLGGNTEAFF. CDR3 nucleotides: TGTGCTAGTGGTTTGGTACAGTCGTCAAAATGGCTCGGAGGGAACACTGAAGCTTTCTTT.

This sequence joins TRBV6-5 and TRBJ2-7; 8 bases match TRBD1. CDR1 and CDR2 from the germline V gene are MNHEY and SVGAGI. The CDR3 is 14 amino acids. V was pared by 7 bases and J by 0 bases, with 5 bases of the junction left unmatched. In DNA form, the CDR3 reads TGTGCCAGCACTGGACAGGGTAACTCCTACGAGCAGTACTTC. This translates into CASTGQGNSYEQYF.

Here the CDR3 reads CASSLVHRGYEQYF. The CDR3 bases are TGTGCCAGCAGTTTGGTTCACAGGGGCTACGAGCAGTACTTC. The rearrangement links TRBV28 to TRBJ2-7; 7 nucleotides agree with TRBD1. The CDR3 consists of 14 residues. CDR1 MDHEN and CDR2 SYDVKM come from the germline V gene. J lost 3 bases, V lost 3 bases, and 5 bases had no gene match.

This sequence joins TRBV27 and TRBJ2-3; tentative D call: TRBD2 (6 bases). Trimming took off 2 bases at V and 3 bases at J, with 15 bases between the two ends. Germline V gene data show CDR1 as MNHEY and CDR2 as SMNVEV (reference sequence). This CDR3 spans 16 amino acids. As DNA, the CDR3 is TGTGCCAGCAGTTTAGAAGGAGGGGATAGGACAGATACGCAGTATTTT. Translation: CASSLEGGDRTDTQYF.

The chain couples TRBV7-8 to TRBJ2-1, with 7 bases lining up with TRBD2. V dropped 2 bases and J dropped 2; count of bases not matched to a gene: 9. CDR1 SGHVS and CDR2 FQNEAQ come from the germline V gene. This CDR3 is 17 amino acids long. The CDR3: CASSLLLLADTYNEQFF. CDR3 nucleotide sequence: TGTGCCAGCAGCTTACTCTTGCTAGCGGATACCTACAATGAGCAGTTCTTC.

The chain has TRBV2 and TRBJ2-1; 8 bases line up with TRBD2. V trimming: 2 bases; J trimming: 4 bases; junction bases outside the gene matches: 4. The CDR3 is made up of 15 amino acids. Germline values: CDR1 SNHLY, CDR2 FYNNEI. As DNA, the CDR3 is TGTGCCAGCAGTGAACTAGTAGCGGGGTACAATGAGCAGTTCTTC. Amino acids: CASSELVAGYNEQFF.

This chain uses TRBV14 with TRBJ1-2; possible D gene TRBD1, 5 bases. V was shortened by 0 bases and J by 9 bases, with 11 bases between the two germline ends. The CDR3 totals 13 residues. Germline V lookup: CDR1 SGHDN, CDR2 FVKESK. CDR3 protein: CASSQDAGCSYTF. Here the CDR3 DNA reads TGTGCCAGCAGCCAAGATGCAGGGTGCAGCTACACCTTC.

The chain is built from TRBV29-1 and TRBJ1-4, with D perhaps matching TRBD1 (5 bases). Germline CDR1 and CDR2: SQVTM and ANQGSEA. V shed 4 bases and J shed 4 bases, with 10 bases lying between them. The CDR3 runs 13 residues. The CDR3 nucleotides are TGCAGCGTTGGGCAGGGCCTTAATGAAAAACTGTTTTTT. Amino acid sequence: CSVGQGLNEKLFF.

This rearrangement joins TRBV11-2 to TRBJ1-1; TRBD1 agrees at 10 bases. With V trimmed by 0 bases and J by 11 bases, 15 bases remained unmatched. The CDR3 length is 17 residues. In germline, CDR1 is SGHAT, CDR2 FQNNGV. CDR3 bases: TGTGCCAGCAGCTTAGATCAAACGAGACAGGGGGCGCGGGACGCTTTCTTT. Translated: CASSLDQTRQGARDAFF.

V and J are TRBV4-1 and TRBJ1-1; 7 bases align to TRBD1. CDR3 length: 15 residues. Germline V gene lookup returns CDR1 MGHRA and CDR2 YSYEKL. The V and J ends lost 0 bases and 1 base, in that order; junction bases with no gene match: 2. CDR3 in DNA: TGCGCCAGCAGCCAAGAGGACAGGCCGAACACTGAAGCTTTCTTT. This encodes CASSQEDRPNTEAFF.

J is TRBJ2-3 and V is TRBV7-9; D not certain. Trimming cost V 8 bases and J 6 bases, with 15 bases left between them. This CDR3 is 13 amino acids long. CDR1 and CDR2 from the germline V gene are SEHNR and FQNEAQ (reference sequence). DNA of the CDR3: TGTGCCAGCCGGGCGAAGGAGTGGGATACGCAGTATTTT. It encodes CASRAKEWDTQYF.

This chain connects TRBV11-2 to TRBJ1-1; D gene ambiguous. Germline V lookup: CDR1 SGHAT, CDR2 FQNNGV. The V gene lost 1 base and the J gene lost 0 bases, with 9 bases spanning the gap. CDR3 size: 15 residues. The CDR3 region is CASSLVRALNTEAFF. DNA of the CDR3: TGTGCCAGCAGCTTAGTCCGGGCCCTGAACACTGAAGCTTTCTTT.

V and J are TRBV5-1 and TRBJ2-1; D possibly uses TRBD1 or TRBD2 (5 bases each). Trimming took 0 bases from V and 6 from J, leaving 16 bases between them. This CDR3 comprises 16 residues. Germline V gene data show CDR1 as SGHRS and CDR2 as YFSETQ. The CDR3 nucleotides read TGCGCCAGCAGCTTGGGGGAGTTGAGAGGGACCAATGAGCAGTTCTTC. It translates to CASSLGELRGTNEQFF.

This rearrangement joins TRBV11-2 to TRBJ2-3, with 12 bases fitting TRBD2. Germline values: CDR1 SGHAT, CDR2 FQNNGV. Losses at the gene ends were 5 bases for V and 3 bases for J; bases not matched to a gene: 6. The CDR3 runs 16 residues. The CDR3 sequence: CASSPTSGRRTDTQYF. The CDR3, as DNA: TGTGCCAGCAGCCCAACTAGCGGGAGGCGTACAGATACGCAGTATTTT.

CDR3 loop: CASSEIHPKTNTEAFF. CDR3 bases: TGTGCCAGCAGCGAGATACACCCGAAGACGAACACTGAAGCTTTCTTT. The rearrangement uses TRBV7-9 and TRBJ1-1; D remains ambiguous. V was cut by 5 bases and J by 1 base, with 17 bases left in between. There are 16 residues in the CDR3. Germline V lookup: CDR1 SEHNR, CDR2 FQNEAQ (reference sequence).

The genes are TRBV5-5 and TRBJ2-1; D possibly corresponds to TRBD2 (5 bases). The CDR3 extends over 16 amino acids. Germline-derived CDR1 and CDR2 are SGHKS and YYEKEE (reference sequence). V lost 4 bases, J lost 0 bases, and 14 bases lay in between. The CDR3 coding sequence is TGTGCCAGCAGCCACCTACCGAGGGTCTCCTACAATGAGCAGTTCTTC. This gives the protein CASSHLPRVSYNEQFF.

Regarding this clone: One junction end does not reproduce the germline sequence, and a read error may be involved. The sample has other DNA sequences that encode this CDR3 too. The chain joins TRBV29-1 to TRBJ1-2; TRBD1 agrees at 7 bases. Germline CDR1 is SQVTM and CDR2 is ANQGSEA. CDR3 length: 13 residues. CDR3 in amino acids: CSVEGGPIDGYTF. CDR3 nucleotides: TGCAGCGTCGAAGGGGGCCCCATAGATGGCTACACCTTC.